One T cell receptor (beta chain) is described in this entry. Its antigen is not known. This entry is derived from a study of CD8+ T cells in alopecia areata. Points from the study as a whole: Resident alphabeta T-cell populations of normal skin are likewise subject to sequencing in scalp samples. In scalp and blood, many expanded lesional clones persisted during tofacitinib. Tofacitinib produced a significant decrease in scalp clonality and in expanded CD8+ clones among the top 100.

Noted treatment: oral pan-JAK inhibitor, 5-10 mg twice daily. V was pared by 7 bases and J by 7 bases, with 6 bases of the junction left unmatched. CDR1 SQVTM and CDR2 ANQGSEA come from the germline V gene. The length of the CDR3 is 14 residues. Extraction of RNA preceded its reverse transcription into cDNA, which served as the sequencing template. Libraries were prepared by immunoSEQ multiplex PCR; TCRdb keeps only in-frame clonotypes and omits some of them. The sample consists of about 260,000 clones, approximately 60% of them appearing once. Sequencing was performed on CD4+ T cells sorted from blood, taken between weeks 51 and 52, from a patient treated with tofacitinib. The sequence came from a human donor with alopecia areata. The chain carries TRBV29-1 and TRBJ1-6, with 11 bases aligning to TRBD1. Here the CDR3 reads CSGKGQGVNSPLHF. The CDR3 DNA sequence: TGCAGCGGTAAGGGACAGGGGGTAAATTCACCCCTCCACTTT.